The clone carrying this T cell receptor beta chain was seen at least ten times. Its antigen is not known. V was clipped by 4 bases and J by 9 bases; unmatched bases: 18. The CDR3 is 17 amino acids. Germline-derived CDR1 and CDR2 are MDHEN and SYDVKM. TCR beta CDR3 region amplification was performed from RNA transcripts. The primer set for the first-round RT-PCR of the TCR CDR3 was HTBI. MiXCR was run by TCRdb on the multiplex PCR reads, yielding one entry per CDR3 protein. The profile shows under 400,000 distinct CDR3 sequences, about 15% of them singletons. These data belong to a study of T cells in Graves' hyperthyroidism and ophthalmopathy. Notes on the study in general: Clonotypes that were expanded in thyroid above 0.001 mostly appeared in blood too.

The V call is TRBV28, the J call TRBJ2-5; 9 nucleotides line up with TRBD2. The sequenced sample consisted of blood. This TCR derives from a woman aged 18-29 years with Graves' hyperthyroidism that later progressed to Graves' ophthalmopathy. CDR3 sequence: CASSYLLSGSPPSAQYF. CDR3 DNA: TGTGCCAGCAGTTACCTCCTTAGCGGGAGCCCCCCATCGGCCCAGTACTTC.